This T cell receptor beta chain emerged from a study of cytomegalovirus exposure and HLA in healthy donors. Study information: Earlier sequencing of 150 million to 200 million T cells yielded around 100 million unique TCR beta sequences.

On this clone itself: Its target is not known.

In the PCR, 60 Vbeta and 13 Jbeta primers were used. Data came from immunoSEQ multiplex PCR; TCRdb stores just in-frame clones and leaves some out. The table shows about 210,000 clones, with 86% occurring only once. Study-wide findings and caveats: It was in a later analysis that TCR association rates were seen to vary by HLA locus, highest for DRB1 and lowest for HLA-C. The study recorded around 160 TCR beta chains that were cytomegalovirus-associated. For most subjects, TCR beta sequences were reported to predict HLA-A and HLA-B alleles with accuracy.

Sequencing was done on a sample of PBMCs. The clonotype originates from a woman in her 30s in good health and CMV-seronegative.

The CDR3 coding sequence is TGTGCCAGCAGCTTGGGGACTGTCAATGAGCAGTTCTTC. Translating gives CASSLGTVNEQFF. The genes are TRBV7-9 and TRBJ2-1; D might be TRBD2 (6 bases). The CDR3 covers 13 residues. CDR1 and CDR2 from the germline V gene are SEHNR and FQNEAQ (reference sequence). With 3 bases removed from V and 6 bases from J, the gap between germline ends came to 9 bases.